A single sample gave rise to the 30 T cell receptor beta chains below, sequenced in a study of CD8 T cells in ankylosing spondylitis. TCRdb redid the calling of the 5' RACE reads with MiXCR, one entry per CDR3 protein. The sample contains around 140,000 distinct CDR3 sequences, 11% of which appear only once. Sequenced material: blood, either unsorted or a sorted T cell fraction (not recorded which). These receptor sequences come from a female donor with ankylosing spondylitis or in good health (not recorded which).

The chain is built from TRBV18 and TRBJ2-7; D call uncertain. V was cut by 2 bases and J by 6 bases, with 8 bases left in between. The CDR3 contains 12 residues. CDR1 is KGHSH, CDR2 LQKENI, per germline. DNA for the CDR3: TGTGCCAGCTCACCAACGGCCACCGAGCAGTACTTC. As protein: CASSPTATEQYF. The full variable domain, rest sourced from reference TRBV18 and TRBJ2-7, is NAGVMQNPRHLVRRRGQEARLRCSPMKGHSHVYWYRQLPEEGLKFMVYLQKENIIDESGMPKERFSAEFPKEGPSILRIQQVVRGDSAAYFCASSPTATEQYFGPGTRLTVT.

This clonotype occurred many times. The CDR3 bases are TGTGCCAGCAGTGGAGGACGAGAGACTGAAGCTTTCTTT. Translated: CASSGGRETEAFF. This chain joins TRBV25-1 and TRBJ1-1; D remains ambiguous. V was cut by 4 bases and J by 5 bases, with 11 bases left in between. The V gene's germline CDR1 is MGHDK and CDR2 SYGVNS. The CDR3 consists of 13 residues.

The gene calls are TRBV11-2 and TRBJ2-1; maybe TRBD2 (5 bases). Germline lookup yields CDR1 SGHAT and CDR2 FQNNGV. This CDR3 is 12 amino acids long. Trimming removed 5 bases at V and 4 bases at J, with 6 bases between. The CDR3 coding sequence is TGTGCCAGCAGCCGGAGGTACAATGAGCAGTTCTTC. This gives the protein CASSRRYNEQFF.

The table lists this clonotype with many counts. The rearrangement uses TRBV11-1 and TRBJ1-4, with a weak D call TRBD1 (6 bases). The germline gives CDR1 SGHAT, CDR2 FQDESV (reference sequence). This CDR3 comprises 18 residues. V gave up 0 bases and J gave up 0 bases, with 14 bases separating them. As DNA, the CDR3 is TGTGCCAGCAGCTTAGCCGGAGGGGGGTTCACAACTAATGAAAAACTGTTTTTT. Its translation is CASSLAGGGFTTNEKLFF.

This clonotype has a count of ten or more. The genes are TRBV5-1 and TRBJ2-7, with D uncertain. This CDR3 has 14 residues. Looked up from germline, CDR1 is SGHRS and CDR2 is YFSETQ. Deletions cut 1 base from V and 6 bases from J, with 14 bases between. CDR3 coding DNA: TGCGCCAGCAGCTTGACCCTATTACCTTTCGAGCAGTACTTC. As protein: CASSLTLLPFEQYF.

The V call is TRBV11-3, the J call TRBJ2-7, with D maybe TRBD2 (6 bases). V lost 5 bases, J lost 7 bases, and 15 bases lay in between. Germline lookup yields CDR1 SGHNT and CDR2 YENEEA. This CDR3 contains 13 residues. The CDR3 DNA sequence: TGTGCCAGCAGCGTCGGGCCCGCGGGGGAGCAGTACTTC. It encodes CASSVGPAGEQYF.

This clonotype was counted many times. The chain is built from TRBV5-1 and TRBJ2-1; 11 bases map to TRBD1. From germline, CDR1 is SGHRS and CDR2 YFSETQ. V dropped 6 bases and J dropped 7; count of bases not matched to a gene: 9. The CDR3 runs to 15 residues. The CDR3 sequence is CASTKDGTGGNEQFF. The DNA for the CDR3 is TGCGCCAGCACTAAGGATGGGACAGGGGGGAATGAGCAGTTCTTC.

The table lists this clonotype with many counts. CDR3 nucleotide sequence: TGTGCCAGCAGCTTCGACAGGGGCTCCTACAATGAGCAGTTCTTC. This sequence encodes CASSFDRGSYNEQFF. This chain links TRBV7-2 with TRBJ2-1; 8 bases fit TRBD1. CDR1 SGHTA and CDR2 FQGNSA come from the germline V gene. The ends lost 3 bases at V and 0 bases at J; junction bases unmatched: 1. The CDR3 totals 15 residues.

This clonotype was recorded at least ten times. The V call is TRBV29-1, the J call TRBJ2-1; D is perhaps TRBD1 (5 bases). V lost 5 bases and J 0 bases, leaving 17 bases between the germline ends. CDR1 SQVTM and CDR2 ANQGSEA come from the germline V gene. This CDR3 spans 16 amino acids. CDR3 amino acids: CSVPRNRQGSYNEQFF. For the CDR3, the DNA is TGCAGCGTTCCCAGAAACCGGCAGGGCTCCTACAATGAGCAGTTCTTC.

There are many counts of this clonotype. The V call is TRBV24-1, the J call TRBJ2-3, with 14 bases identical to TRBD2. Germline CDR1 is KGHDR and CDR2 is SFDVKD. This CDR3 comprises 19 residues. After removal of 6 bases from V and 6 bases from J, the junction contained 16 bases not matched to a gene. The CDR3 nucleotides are TGTGCCACCAGTTTCGGAATGGGGACTAGCGGGAGACTCGGGGATACGCAGTATTTT. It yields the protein CATSFGMGTSGRLGDTQYF.

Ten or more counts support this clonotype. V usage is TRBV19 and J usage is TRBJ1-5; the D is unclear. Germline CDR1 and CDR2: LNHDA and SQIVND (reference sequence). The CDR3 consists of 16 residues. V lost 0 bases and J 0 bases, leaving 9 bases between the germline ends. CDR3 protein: CASSIDWVFSNQPQHF. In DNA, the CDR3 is TGTGCCAGTAGTATAGATTGGGTATTTAGCAATCAGCCCCAGCATTTT. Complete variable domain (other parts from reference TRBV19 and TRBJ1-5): DGGITQSPKYLFRKEGQNVTLSCEQNLNHDAMYWYRQDPGQGLRLIYYSQIVNDFQKGDIAEGYSVSREKKESFPLTVTSAQKNPTAFYLCASSIDWVFSNQPQHFGDGTRLSIL.

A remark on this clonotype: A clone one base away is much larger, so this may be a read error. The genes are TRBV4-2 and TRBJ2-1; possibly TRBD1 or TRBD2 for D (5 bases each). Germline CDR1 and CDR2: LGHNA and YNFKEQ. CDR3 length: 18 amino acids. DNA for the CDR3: TGTGCCAGCAACCAAGGGACCAGAGGGGAAGCCTCCTACAATGAGCAGTTCTTC. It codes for CASNQGTRGEASYNEQFF.

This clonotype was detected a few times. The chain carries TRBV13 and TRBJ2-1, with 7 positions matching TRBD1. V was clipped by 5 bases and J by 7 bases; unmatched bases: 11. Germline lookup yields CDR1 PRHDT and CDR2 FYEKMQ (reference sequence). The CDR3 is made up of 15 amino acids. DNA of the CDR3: TGTGCCAGCAGCCGAGTTGGGACAGCCAAAAATGAGCAGTTCTTC. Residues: CASSRVGTAKNEQFF.

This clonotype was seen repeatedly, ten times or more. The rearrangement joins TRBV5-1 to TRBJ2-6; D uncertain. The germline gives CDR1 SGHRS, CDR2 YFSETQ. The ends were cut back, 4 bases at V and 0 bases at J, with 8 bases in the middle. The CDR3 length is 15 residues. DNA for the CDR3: TGCGCCAGCAGCGGTCAATTCTCTGGGGCCAACGTCCTGACTTTC. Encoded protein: CASSGQFSGANVLTF.

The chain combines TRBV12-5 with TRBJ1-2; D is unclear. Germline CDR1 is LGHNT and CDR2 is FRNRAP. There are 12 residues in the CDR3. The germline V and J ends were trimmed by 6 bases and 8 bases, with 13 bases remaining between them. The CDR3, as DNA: TGTGCTAGTGGCCATAGTCTAAGGGGCTACACCTTC. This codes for CASGHSLRGYTF.

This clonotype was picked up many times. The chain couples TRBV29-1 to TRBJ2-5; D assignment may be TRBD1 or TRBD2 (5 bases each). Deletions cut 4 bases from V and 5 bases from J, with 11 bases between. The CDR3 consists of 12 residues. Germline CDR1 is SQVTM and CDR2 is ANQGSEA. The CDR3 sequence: CSVVEGQETQYF. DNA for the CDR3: TGCAGCGTTGTAGAGGGGCAGGAGACCCAGTACTTC.

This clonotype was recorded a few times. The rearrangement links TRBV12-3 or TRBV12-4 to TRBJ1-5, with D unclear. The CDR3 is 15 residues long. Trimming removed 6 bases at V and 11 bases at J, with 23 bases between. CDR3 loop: CASSRYSDGFLAQHF. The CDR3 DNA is TGTGCCAGCAGCCGGTATTCGGACGGATTTTTGGCCCAGCATTTT.

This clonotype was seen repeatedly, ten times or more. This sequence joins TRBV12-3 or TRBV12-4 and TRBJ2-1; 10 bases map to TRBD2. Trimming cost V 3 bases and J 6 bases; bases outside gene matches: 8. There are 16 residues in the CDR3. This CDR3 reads CASSFGAGGEINEQFF. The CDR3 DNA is TGTGCCAGCAGTTTTGGAGCGGGAGGGGAGATCAATGAGCAGTTCTTC.

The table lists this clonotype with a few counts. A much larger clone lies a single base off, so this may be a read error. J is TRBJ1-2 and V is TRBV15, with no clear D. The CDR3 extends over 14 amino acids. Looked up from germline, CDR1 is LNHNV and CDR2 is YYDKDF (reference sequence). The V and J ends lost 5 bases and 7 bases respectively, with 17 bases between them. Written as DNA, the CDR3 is TGTGCCACCAGCGAGAGGATCGCCCGCAGTGGCTACACCTTC. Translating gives CATSERIARSGYTF. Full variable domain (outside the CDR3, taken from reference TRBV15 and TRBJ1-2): DAMVIQNPRYQVTQFGKPVTLSCSQTLNHNVMYWYQQKSSQAPKLLFHYYDKDFNNEADTPDNFQSRRPNTSFCFLDIRSPGLGDTAMYLCATSERIARSGYTFGSGTRLTVV.

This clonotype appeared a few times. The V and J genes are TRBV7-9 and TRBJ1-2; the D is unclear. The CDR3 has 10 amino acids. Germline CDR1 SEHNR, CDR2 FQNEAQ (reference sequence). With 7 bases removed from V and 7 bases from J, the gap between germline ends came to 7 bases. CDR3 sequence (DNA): TGTGCCAGCACTGAGTTTGGCTACACCTTC. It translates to CASTEFGYTF.

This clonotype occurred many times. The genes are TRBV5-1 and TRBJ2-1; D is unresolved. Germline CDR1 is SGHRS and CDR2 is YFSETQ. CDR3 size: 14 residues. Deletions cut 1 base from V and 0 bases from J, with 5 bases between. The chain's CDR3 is CASSLSSSYNEQFF. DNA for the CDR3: TGCGCCAGCAGCTTGAGTAGCTCCTACAATGAGCAGTTCTTC.

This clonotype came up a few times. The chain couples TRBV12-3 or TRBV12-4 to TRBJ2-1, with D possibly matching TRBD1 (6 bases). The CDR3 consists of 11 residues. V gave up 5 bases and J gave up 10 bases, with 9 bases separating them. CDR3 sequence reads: CASSPGQEQFF. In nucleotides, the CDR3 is TGTGCCAGCAGTCCCGGACAGGAGCAGTTCTTC.

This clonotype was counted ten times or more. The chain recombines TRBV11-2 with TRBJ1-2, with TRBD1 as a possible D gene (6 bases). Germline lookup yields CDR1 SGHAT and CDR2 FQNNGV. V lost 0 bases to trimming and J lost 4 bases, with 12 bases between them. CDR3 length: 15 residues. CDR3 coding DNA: TGTGCCAGCAGCTTAGAACGGGGGGGCACCTATGGCTACACCTTC. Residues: CASSLERGGTYGYTF.

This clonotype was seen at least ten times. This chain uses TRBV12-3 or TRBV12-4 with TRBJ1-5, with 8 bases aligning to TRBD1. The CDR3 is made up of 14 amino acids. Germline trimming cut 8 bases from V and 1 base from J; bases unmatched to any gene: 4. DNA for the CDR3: TGTGCCAGCCAGGGGGCGAGAAGCAATCAGCCCCAGCATTTT. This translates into CASQGARSNQPQHF.

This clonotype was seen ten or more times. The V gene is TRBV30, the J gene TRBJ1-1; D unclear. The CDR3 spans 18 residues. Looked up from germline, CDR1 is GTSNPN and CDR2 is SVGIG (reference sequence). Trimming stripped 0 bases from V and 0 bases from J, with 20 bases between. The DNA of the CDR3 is TGTGCCTGGAGTGTACAAAGGGAAGAGGCAGAGATGAACACTGAAGCTTTCTTT. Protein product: CAWSVQREEAEMNTEAFF.

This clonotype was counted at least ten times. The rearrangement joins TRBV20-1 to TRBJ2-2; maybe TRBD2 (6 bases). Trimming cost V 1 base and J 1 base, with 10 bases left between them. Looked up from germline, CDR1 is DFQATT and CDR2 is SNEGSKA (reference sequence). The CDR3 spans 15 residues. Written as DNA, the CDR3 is TGCAGTGCTAGAGTCCGACTAGGGAACACCGGGGAGCTGTTTTTT. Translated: CSARVRLGNTGELFF.

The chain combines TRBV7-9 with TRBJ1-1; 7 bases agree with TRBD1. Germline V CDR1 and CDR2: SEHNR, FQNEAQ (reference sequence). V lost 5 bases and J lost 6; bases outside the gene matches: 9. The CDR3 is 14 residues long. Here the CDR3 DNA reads TGTGCCAGCAGCCCTGACAGGGCGGTCGCTGAAGCTTTCTTT. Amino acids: CASSPDRAVAEAFF.

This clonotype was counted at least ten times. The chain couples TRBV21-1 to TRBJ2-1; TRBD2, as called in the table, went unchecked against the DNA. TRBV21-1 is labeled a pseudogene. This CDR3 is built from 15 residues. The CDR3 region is CASSKERDRLNEQFF. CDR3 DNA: TGTGCCAGCAGCAAAGAGAGGGACCGCCTGAATGAGCAGTTCTTC.

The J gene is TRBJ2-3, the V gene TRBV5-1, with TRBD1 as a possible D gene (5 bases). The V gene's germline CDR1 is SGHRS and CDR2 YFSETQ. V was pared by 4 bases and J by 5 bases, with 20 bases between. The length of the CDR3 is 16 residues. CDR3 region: CASSITARVGRDTQYF. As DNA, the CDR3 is TGCGCCAGCAGCATCACTGCCAGGGTCGGCCGAGATACGCAGTATTTT. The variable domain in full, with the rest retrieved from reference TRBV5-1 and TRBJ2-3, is KAGVTQTPRYLIKTRGQQVTLSCSPISGHRSVSWYQQTPGQGLQFLFEYFSETQRNKGNFPGRFSGRQFSNSRSEMNVSTLELGDSALYLCASSITARVGRDTQYFGPGTRLTVL.

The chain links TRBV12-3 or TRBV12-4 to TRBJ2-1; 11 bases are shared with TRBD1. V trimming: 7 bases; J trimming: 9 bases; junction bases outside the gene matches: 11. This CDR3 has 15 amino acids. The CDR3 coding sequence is TGTGCCAGCACTTTGGGGACAGGGGGTCAGAGTGAGCAGTTCTTC. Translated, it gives CASTLGTGGQSEQFF.